This TCR beta chain was obtained from a study of blood T cell repertoires in COVID-19. TCRdb's copy holds only in-frame clones and misses some; the assay was immunoSEQ multiplex PCR. The profile shows hundreds of thousands of clones, around 80% of them singletons. This CDR3 has 16 amino acids. CDR1 is ENHRY, CDR2 SYGVKD, per germline. V lost 0 bases to trimming and J lost 0 bases, with 8 bases between them. This chain joins TRBV10-3 and TRBJ2-2; the D gene is possibly TRBD2 (5 bases). The material sequenced was peripheral blood. This receptor was taken from a woman between 40 and 55 years old with active or convalescent COVID-19. The DNA for the CDR3 is TGTGCCATCAGTGAGTCGACGGGGTCGAACACCGGGGAGCTGTTTTTT. Protein product: CAISESTGSNTGELFF.